The entry that follows covers one T cell receptor (beta chain) sequence. It lacks a known antigen. Nothing much larger sits one base from this clone, and base qualities are not available. The cohort was made up of approximately 670 healthy bone marrow donors. All cohort members were sampled while nominally healthy, although unrecorded immune exposures were likely present. The donor was CMV seropositive and was included in the group of around 300 seropositive cohort members. A peripheral blood sample was provided by each donor, and peripheral blood mononuclear cells were used for TCR beta sequencing. Genomic DNA was extracted from the blood cell samples with the Qiagen DNeasy Blood Extraction Kit. Library method: the immunoSEQ multiplex PCR assay. A mixture of 60 forward primers for TCR Vbeta segments and 13 reverse primers for TCR Jbeta segments was used in the multiplex PCR. The CDR3 region of rearranged TCR beta genes was amplified from genomic DNA by a multiplex PCR assay. Amplified TCR beta libraries were sequenced as 87-base-pair reads on the Illumina HiSeq System. Processing in the source paper ran as follows. Across the 640 or so repertoires, a later analysis counted 80 million or so unique TCR beta chains, approximately 10 million of which were shared by at least two donors. A nearest-neighbor algorithm error-corrected the raw reads and collapsed the reads into unique sequences, merging closely related sequences to remove PCR and sequencing errors. Alignment of CDR3 sequences to IMGT reference sequences was used to assign V, D and J gene segments. For a sequence to be retained, at least a six-nucleotide match to both a V gene segment and a J gene segment was required. A rearrangement was called productive if the CDR3 had no stop codons and remained in frame with V and J, and every other rearrangement was called non-productive. CDR3 was defined by IMGT convention, running from the second conserved V-encoded cysteine to the conserved J-encoded phenylalanine. Sequences without an unambiguous match to a single V gene segment were excluded from the earlier analysis of a few hundred of the donors. In an earlier analysis of roughly 500 of the donors, V segments were called functional above 56.7% productive rearrangements and were called segregating when the between-donor standard deviation exceeded 5%. To diagnose cytomegalovirus status from the catalog of TCR beta chain sequences, a statistical classification framework was built. In a later analysis, TCR nucleotide sequences were compared against IMGT/GENE-DB human TR gene sequences so that V and J genes could be assigned. In a later analysis, CDR3 sequences and most-parsimonious VDJ recombination scenarios were assigned using the TCRdist pipeline. A later analysis defined each TCR beta chain by its CDR3 amino acid sequence plus V-gene family, and excluded reads lacking a unique V-gene family. To address suspected cross-contamination and a sequencing artifact, a later analysis removed 592 highly shared, low-generation-probability nucleotide sequences. In a later analysis, a clonal expansion index was calculated for each public chain from normalized within-repertoire ranks of inferred template counts. Generation probabilities in a later analysis came from a VDJ recombination model fitted to out-of-frame rearrangements, and those results were checked against IGoR. In a later analysis, hypergeometric tests were used to score TCR-TCR, TCR-HLA and TCR-CMV co-occurrence, with a repertoire-size bias correction applied to TCR pairs. In a later analysis, false discovery rates were estimated by permuting HLA or CMV assignments 20 times. A later analysis grouped co-occurring TCRs with DBSCAN, adding TCRdist sequence similarity when clustering within HLA-allele-positive subsets. Repertoires with fewer than 30,000 or more than 120,000 public chains, plus five repertoires with anomalous nucleotide sharing, were excluded from co-occurrence clustering. This immuneACCESS table, as held by TCRdb, lists in-frame sequences with V and J called but not all clones. Of the missing ones, under half trace to an unresolved V gene in checked studies; the others have no known cause. V and J calls and clone size are those listed in that table; D and trimming were worked out from the DNA. This sample lists 150,000 to 200,000 clones; about 79% were detected once. Of the sample, more than 13% is held by the ten largest clones.

The junction shows trimming of 2 bases on V and 1 base on J, and the gene matches do not reach 1 base of it. The CDR3 starts with the cysteine, ends with the phenylalanine, and has 14 residues. The read is trimmed to its CDR3 DNA, 42 bases read in frame from base 1. Reading the germline V gene gives CDR1 MDHEN and CDR2 SYDVKM. The data originate from a study of cytomegalovirus exposure and HLA in healthy donors (dated by TCRdb to between 2016 and 2019). For the study in its entirety: An earlier analysis of some 500 of the donors reported 250 to 350 Gb of sequence data and about 100 million unique TCR beta sequences from 190 million or so T cells. An early release covering about 600 HLA-typed donors comprised about 300 gigabases of sequencing data and roughly 85 million unique TCR sequences. Of the 398 genotyped donors, about 84% fell in the genetic ancestry cluster associated with self-reported Caucasian donors. The study aimed to test whether cataloging public T cell receptors could reveal signatures of past pathogen exposure. The T cell repertoires of under 700 subjects were profiled by immunosequencing and related to cytomegalovirus serostatus. A separate validation cohort of 100 to 150 different subjects was used in addition to the approximately 640-subject first cohort. To predict cytomegalovirus infection status, the study brought together high-throughput TCR immunosequencing, statistical association of individual TCRs with disease status, and machine learning. In a later analysis, previously published TCR beta repertoires from roughly 710 donors were re-analyzed and high-resolution HLA genotyping was added so that TCR occurrence patterns could be studied. The later analysis used no new phenotypic data to find candidate immune exposures, relying instead on TCR beta sequences and their occurrence across donors. In an earlier analysis of roughly 540 of the donors, high-throughput TCR beta sequencing was used to judge whether each TCR beta V gene segment behaved as functional or pseudogenic. Alongside the repertoire data, information on donor age, sex, ethnicity and CMV serostatus was compiled. In a later genetic analysis, genome-wide SNP genotypes for about 55% of the roughly 700 donors were used, and that subset was treated as a discovery cohort. Every discovery cohort repertoire had been produced on one sequencing platform. HLA typing covered class I and class II loci at four-digit resolution. Typing coverage differed by locus: A, B, C, DRB1 and DQB1 were typed in about 629-640 donors, DQA1 in around 500, DPA1 in 600 to 610, and DPB1 in 450 to 490. Roughly five DR-DQ haplotypes were treated as single units for association and clustering because of strong linkage in the cohort. Among 350 to 400 genotyped donors of the cohort, an average of roughly 240,000 unique TCR beta nucleotide sequences were sequenced per donor, 15% to 20% of them non-productive.

On the study overall, not on this receptor specifically: Roughly uniform sequencing depth across donors was assumed in presence/absence analyses, although this assumption may not hold. The cohort was sequenced for TCR beta chains only, and without alpha or paired-chain data the features that could be detected were limited. The sequencing pipeline was judged likely to have produced a cluster of highly shared sequence variants as a technical artifact. The earlier analysis of nearly 600 of the donors excluded about 16 rarely observed V segments, including chromosome 9 orphons, because counts were too low. Immune exposure information for the cohort was limited to CMV serostatus. In a later analysis, HLA-associated TCR beta chains were found to be more clonally expanded and to have lower generation probabilities than equally common non-associated chains. In a later analysis, most CMV-associated TCR beta chains were found to appear HLA-restricted, with HLA associations seemingly driven largely by CMV exposure. In vitro tests confirmed that a few of the cytomegalovirus-associated TCR beta chains recognize cytomegalovirus antigens. A further reported finding was that TCR beta sequences accurately predicted the HLA-A and HLA-B alleles for most subjects in the first cohort. Several of the top co-occurrence clusters appeared to be linked to parvovirus B19, influenza, CMV and Epstein-Barr virus, according to a later analysis. Because the 87-base-pair reads could not distinguish some IMGT-functional V segments, including TRBV6-2 and TRBV6-3, those segments were excluded. Because HLA typing was unavailable for some donors at each locus, only the typed subset was used in association tests. It was suggested by the authors that the approach could potentially be generalized to other disease states and immunological phenotypes. In both the original and validation cohorts, the classifier was reported to diagnose cytomegalovirus status with high specificity and sensitivity. Correlated functional status among segregating V segments might reflect linkage disequilibrium, but an unknown experimental factor could not be ruled out. Broadly in line with IMGT annotations, most TCR beta V segments showed up in productive rearrangements about 87% or about 30% of the time in an earlier analysis of a few hundred of the donors. When HLA alleles, especially DR and DQ, strongly co-occurred, TCR associations were difficult to assign to individual alleles. A later analysis associated about 17,000 TCR beta sequences with specific HLA alleles at a false discovery rate of 0.05. In a later genetic analysis, a missense DCLRE1C variant was associated with V-gene and J-gene trimming of TCR beta chains, and the association was replicated in an independent cohort. A later genetic analysis reported fewer N-insertions in productive TCRs among donors in an Asian-associated ancestry cluster than the roughly 690-donor mean. The study gave a list of 150 to 200 TCR beta chains associated with cytomegalovirus. In a later analysis, TCR association rates were found to vary across HLA loci, with the most associated TCRs seen for DRB1 alleles and the fewest for HLA-C alleles. Most TCR sequences were seen in very few donors, while some public TCRs were found in many individuals.

The sequenced material came from PBMCs. The sequence links TRBV28 to TRBJ2-5; 7 central nucleotides agree with TRBD1. The TCR was taken from a middle-aged man in good health and CMV-seropositive. The DNA reads TGTGCCAGCAGTTTAACAGGGGCCCAAGAGACCCAGTACTTC. Its amino acids are CASSLTGAQETQYF.